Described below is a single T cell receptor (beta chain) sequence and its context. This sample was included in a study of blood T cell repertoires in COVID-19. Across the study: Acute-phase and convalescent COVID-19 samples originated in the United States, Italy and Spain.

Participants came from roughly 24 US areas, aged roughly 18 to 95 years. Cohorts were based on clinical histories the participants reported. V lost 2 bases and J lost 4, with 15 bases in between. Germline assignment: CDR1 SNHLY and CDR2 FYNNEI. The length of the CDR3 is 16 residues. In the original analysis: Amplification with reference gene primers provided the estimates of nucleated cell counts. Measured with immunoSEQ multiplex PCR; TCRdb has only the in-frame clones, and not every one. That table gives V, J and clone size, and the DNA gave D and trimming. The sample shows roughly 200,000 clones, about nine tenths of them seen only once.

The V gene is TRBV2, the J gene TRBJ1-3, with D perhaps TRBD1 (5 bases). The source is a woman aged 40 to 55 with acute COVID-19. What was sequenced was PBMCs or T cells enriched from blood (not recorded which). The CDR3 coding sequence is TGTGCCAGCAGTGAAATCCCCAGGGTATCCGGAAACACCATATATTTT. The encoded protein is CASSEIPRVSGNTIYF.